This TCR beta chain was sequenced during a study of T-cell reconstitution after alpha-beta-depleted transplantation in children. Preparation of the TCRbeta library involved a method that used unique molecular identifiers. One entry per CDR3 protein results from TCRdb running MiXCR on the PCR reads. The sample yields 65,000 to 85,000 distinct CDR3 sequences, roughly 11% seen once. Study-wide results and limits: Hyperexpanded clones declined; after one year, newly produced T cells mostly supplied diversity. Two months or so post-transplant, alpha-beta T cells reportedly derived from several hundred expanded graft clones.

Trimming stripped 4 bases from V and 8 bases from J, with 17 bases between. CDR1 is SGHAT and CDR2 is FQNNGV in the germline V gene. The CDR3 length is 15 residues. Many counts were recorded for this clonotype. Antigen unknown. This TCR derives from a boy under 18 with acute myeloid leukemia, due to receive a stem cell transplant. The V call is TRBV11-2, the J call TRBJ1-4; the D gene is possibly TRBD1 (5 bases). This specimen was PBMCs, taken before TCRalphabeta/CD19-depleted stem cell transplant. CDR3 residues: CASSSSGTTGEKLFF. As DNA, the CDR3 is TGTGCCAGCAGCTCCTCCGGGACGACGGGCGAAAAACTGTTTTTT. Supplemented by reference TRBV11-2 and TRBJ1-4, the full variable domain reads EAGVAQSPRYKIIEKRQSVAFWCNPISGHATLYWYQQILGQGPKLLIQFQNNGVVDDSQLPKDRFSAERLKGVDSTLKIQPAKLEDSAVYLCASSSSGTTGEKLFFGSGTQLSVL.